The present T cell receptor beta chain was sequenced within a study of cytomegalovirus exposure and HLA in healthy donors (dated by TCRdb to about 2017). About the full investigation: An earlier analysis of several hundred of the donors reported about 280 Gb of sequence data and about 120 million unique TCR beta sequences obtained from about 179 million T cells. An early release covering roughly 600 HLA-typed donors comprised 300 to 350 gigabases of sequencing data and 85 million to 100 million unique TCR sequences. Of the roughly 400 genotyped donors, approximately 83% fell in the genetic ancestry cluster associated with self-reported Caucasian donors. The aim of the study was to test whether cataloging public T cell receptors could identify signatures of past pathogen exposure. The T cell repertoires of several hundred subjects were profiled by immunosequencing and related to cytomegalovirus serostatus. In addition to the first cohort of roughly 670 subjects, a separate validation cohort of 120 different subjects was used. High-throughput TCR immunosequencing, statistical association of individual TCRs with disease status, and machine learning were combined to predict cytomegalovirus infection status. A later analysis re-analyzed previously published TCR beta repertoires from 500 to 700 donors and added high-resolution HLA genotyping to study TCR occurrence patterns. In the later analysis, no new phenotypic data were used to find candidate immune exposures; instead, reliance was placed on TCR beta sequences and their occurrence across donors. In an earlier analysis of 500 to 650 of the donors, high-throughput TCR beta sequencing was used to judge whether each TCR beta V gene segment behaved as functional or pseudogenic. Donor age, sex, ethnicity and CMV serostatus were compiled alongside the repertoire data. In a later genetic analysis, genome-wide SNP genotypes for about three fifths of the roughly 670 donors were used, and that subset was treated as a discovery cohort. All discovery cohort repertoires had been generated using a single sequencing platform. Class I and class II HLA loci were covered by the typing at four-digit resolution. Typing coverage varied by locus: roughly 629-630 donors for A, B, C, DRB1 and DQB1; approximately 560 for DQA1; some 610 for DPA1; about 450 for DPB1. About 5 DR-DQ haplotypes were handled as single units for association and clustering, since linkage in the cohort was strong. Across some 400 genotyped donors of the cohort, an average of approximately 240,000 unique TCR beta nucleotide sequences per donor were sequenced, and roughly a sixth of those sequences were non-productive.

The library was generated by the immunoSEQ multiplex PCR assay. A mixture of 60 forward primers for TCR Vbeta segments and 13 reverse primers for TCR Jbeta segments was used in the multiplex PCR. Amplification of the CDR3 region of rearranged TCR beta genes was performed with a multiplex PCR assay on genomic DNA. Amplified TCR beta libraries were sequenced as 87-base-pair reads on the Illumina HiSeq System. Processing in the source paper ran as follows. A later analysis tallied roughly 76 million unique TCR beta chains across the 666 repertoires, and about 10 million of those chains were shared by two or more donors. Raw reads were error-corrected and collapsed into unique sequences by a nearest-neighbor algorithm in which closely related sequences were merged to remove PCR and sequencing errors. Alignment of CDR3 sequences to IMGT reference sequences was used to assign V, D and J gene segments. Each retained sequence needed at least a six-nucleotide match to both a V gene segment and a J gene segment. A rearrangement counted as productive if the CDR3 had no stop codons and remained in frame with V and J, and every other rearrangement counted as non-productive. Following IMGT convention, CDR3 was defined as the stretch from the second conserved V-encoded cysteine to the conserved J-encoded phenylalanine. The earlier analysis of about 640 of the donors excluded any sequence lacking an unambiguous match to a single V gene segment. An earlier analysis of several hundred of the donors called V segments functional above 56.7% productive rearrangements and segregating when the between-donor standard deviation exceeded 5%. To diagnose cytomegalovirus status from the catalog of TCR beta chain sequences, a statistical classification framework was built. A later analysis assigned V and J genes by comparing TCR nucleotide sequences with IMGT/GENE-DB human TR gene sequences. The TCRdist pipeline was used in a later analysis to assign CDR3 sequences and most-parsimonious VDJ recombination scenarios. In a later analysis, each TCR beta chain was defined by its CDR3 amino acid sequence together with its V-gene family, and reads without a unique V-gene family were excluded. A later analysis removed roughly 590 highly shared, low-generation-probability nucleotide sequences to deal with suspected cross-contamination and a sequencing artifact. In a later analysis, a clonal expansion index for each public chain was calculated from normalized within-repertoire ranks of inferred template counts. In a later analysis, generation probabilities were computed with a VDJ recombination model fitted to out-of-frame rearrangements, and the resulting probabilities were checked against IGoR. A later analysis scored TCR-TCR, TCR-HLA and TCR-CMV co-occurrence with hypergeometric tests, applying a repertoire-size bias correction to TCR pairs. In a later analysis, false discovery rates were estimated by permuting HLA or CMV assignments 20 times. In a later analysis, co-occurring TCRs were grouped using DBSCAN, and TCRdist sequence similarity was added for clustering within HLA-allele-positive subsets. For co-occurrence clustering, repertoires with fewer than 30,000 or more than 120,000 public chains were excluded, along with five repertoires with anomalous nucleotide sharing. TCRdb took over this immuneACCESS table, retaining in-frame rearrangements with V and J assigned. Such tables are incomplete; in checked studies, under half of the missing clones stem from an unresolved V gene, and the remainder is unexplained. V and J calls and clone size are given by that table; D and trimming were obtained from the DNA. The sample records some 130,000 clones, roughly 71% of which are singletons. The ten largest clones add up to roughly 6.3% of the sample.

At the junction V is shortened by 4 bases and J by 1 base, with 16 bases in between. CDR1 SGHNT and CDR2 YYREEE were looked up in the germline V gene (reference sequence). Including the terminal cysteine and phenylalanine, the CDR3 comprises 16 residues. Only CDR3 DNA is held: 48 bases, read in frame from base 1. Results the study describes overall, beyond this receptor: A later analysis found that most CMV-associated TCR beta chains appeared HLA-restricted, with HLA associations seemingly driven largely by CMV exposure. In vitro tests confirmed that a few of the cytomegalovirus-associated TCR beta chains recognize cytomegalovirus antigens. The authors suggested that the approach could potentially be generalized to other disease states and immunological phenotypes. The classifier was reported to diagnose cytomegalovirus status with high specificity and sensitivity in both the original cohort and the validation cohort. A later analysis found that HLA-associated TCR beta chains were more clonally expanded and had lower generation probabilities than equally common non-associated chains. Linkage disequilibrium might explain the correlated functional status among segregating V segments, but an unknown experimental factor could not be ruled out. Assigning TCR associations to individual alleles was difficult when HLA alleles, especially DR and DQ, strongly co-occurred. HLA typing was unavailable for some donors at each locus, so association tests used only the typed subset. Presence/absence analyses assumed roughly uniform sequencing depth across donors, an assumption that may not hold. This cohort had only TCR beta chains sequenced, and the lack of alpha or paired-chain data limited which features could be detected. Compared with the approximately 670-donor mean, donors in an Asian-associated ancestry cluster had fewer N-insertions in productive TCRs, according to a later genetic analysis. A further reported finding was that TCR beta sequences accurately predicted the HLA-A and HLA-B alleles for most subjects in the first cohort. An earlier analysis of approximately 570 of the donors showed that most TCR beta V segments appeared in productive rearrangements either about 90% or about 30% of the time, which broadly matched IMGT annotations. Some IMGT-functional V segments, including TRBV6-2 and TRBV6-3, could not be distinguished by the 87-base-pair reads and were therefore excluded. A later analysis reported that several top co-occurrence clusters appeared linked to parvovirus B19, influenza, CMV and Epstein-Barr virus. A later analysis found that TCR association rates varied across HLA loci, with DRB1 alleles showing the most associated TCRs and HLA-C alleles the fewest. The study listed 150 to 200 TCR beta chains as associated with cytomegalovirus. A group of highly shared sequence variants was considered likely to be a technical artifact of the sequencing pipeline. About 17 rarely observed V segments, including chromosome 9 orphons, were excluded from the earlier analysis of a few hundred of the donors because counts were too low. Immune exposure information for the cohort was limited to CMV serostatus. In a later analysis, 16,951 TCR beta sequences were associated with specific HLA alleles at a false discovery rate of 0.05. While some public TCRs were present in many individuals, most TCR sequences turned up only very rarely across donors. V-gene and J-gene trimming of TCR beta chains was associated with a missense DCLRE1C variant in a later genetic analysis, and the association was replicated in an independent cohort.

The cohort comprised around 690 healthy bone marrow donors. Cohort members were all nominally healthy when sampled, although unrecorded immune exposures were likely present. The donor tested CMV seropositive, placing the donor among the 289 seropositive members of the cohort. Every donor gave a peripheral blood sample, and the peripheral blood mononuclear cells from that sample were used for TCR beta sequencing. The Qiagen DNeasy Blood Extraction Kit was used to extract genomic DNA from the blood cell samples. This clone has a handful of counts. The antigen it recognizes is unknown. No per-base quality is available; no much larger clone lies one base away.

This sequence uses TRBV5-4 and TRBJ2-3; 7 matching bases give a weak D call of TRBD2. The source is a woman in her 50s in good health and CMV-seropositive. Sample: PBMCs. The CDR3 protein sequence reads: CASSADTGRGTDTQYF. The base sequence is TGTGCCAGCAGCGCGGACACAGGGAGGGGCACAGATACGCAGTATTTT.